The 15 T cell receptor beta chains below all came from one sample that was sequenced in a study of blood T cell repertoires in COVID-19. Clones were read by immunoSEQ multiplex PCR, and TCRdb kept only the in-frame ones, dropping some. The sample has some 390,000 clones; approximately 92% are singletons. Sequenced: PBMCs or T cells enriched from blood (not recorded which). These receptors all come from a man younger than 45 who had recovered from COVID-19.

This clone was found a few times. The J gene is TRBJ2-1, the V gene TRBV28; a possible D gene is TRBD1 (6 bases). CDR3 length: 15 amino acids. In germline, CDR1 is MDHEN, CDR2 SYDVKM. The V end lost 6 bases, the J end lost 9 bases, and 21 bases lay between the germline ends. The CDR3 nucleotides are TGTGCCAGCAGGATCCACAGGGCCTTGGCCGTTGAGCAGTTCTTC. Translated, it gives CASRIHRALAVEQFF.

The chain links TRBV12-3 or TRBV12-4 to TRBJ1-1, with a tentative D call TRBD1 (5 bases). The CDR3 runs 13 residues. V lost 3 bases, J lost 7 bases, and 12 bases lay in between. CDR3: CASSFKQDFEAFF. In nucleotides, the CDR3 is TGTGCCAGCAGTTTTAAACAGGATTTTGAAGCTTTCTTT.

The V and J genes are TRBV5-1 and TRBJ2-2; 8 bases map to TRBD1. The germline V gene has CDR1 SGHRS and CDR2 YFSETQ. J was trimmed by 5 bases and V by 4 bases; bases with no gene match: 10. The CDR3 sequence is 16 residues long. CDR3 protein: CASSIGRGHGTGELFF. Here the CDR3 DNA reads TGCGCCAGCAGCATCGGCAGGGGGCATGGAACCGGGGAGCTGTTTTTT.

The CDR3 is CASSSDSLYGYTF. DNA of the CDR3: TGTGCCAGCAGTTCCGACAGCCTCTATGGCTACACCTTC. The chain employs TRBV2 and TRBJ1-2; D might be TRBD1 (5 bases). The CDR3 is 13 amino acids. Per germline, CDR1 SNHLY and CDR2 FYNNEI. The germline V and J ends were trimmed by 5 bases and 4 bases, with 11 bases remaining between them.

The chain couples TRBV7-2 to TRBJ2-3, with 7 nucleotides matching TRBD1. CDR1 SGHTA and CDR2 FQGNSA come from the germline V gene. The ends lost 5 bases at V and 0 bases at J; junction bases unmatched: 5. CDR3 length: 15 amino acids. As DNA, the CDR3 is TGTGCCAGCAGCCCGAACAGGGGAAGCACAGATACGCAGTATTTT. It specifies CASSPNRGSTDTQYF.

This chain connects TRBV6-1 to TRBJ2-5, with 8 bases matching TRBD2. Per germline, CDR1 MNHNS and CDR2 SASEGT. J lost 2 bases, V lost 1 base, and 9 bases had no gene match. The CDR3 sequence is 17 residues long. CDR3 region: CASSEVGYLAGQETQYF. CDR3 bases: TGTGCCAGCAGTGAAGTGGGGTATCTAGCGGGTCAAGAGACCCAGTACTTC.

V and J are TRBV9 and TRBJ1-2; 7 bases match TRBD1. Germline V gene data show CDR1 as SGDLS and CDR2 as YYNGEE. The ends lost 4 bases at V and 5 bases at J; junction bases unmatched: 5. The CDR3 has 13 amino acids. The CDR3 DNA is TGTGCCAGCAGCCGACAGGGCGCATATGGCTACACCTTC. This encodes CASSRQGAYGYTF.

CDR3 sequence (DNA): TGTGCCAGCAGCTTAGCCGGGAGTGGGACCTACAATGAGCAGTTCTTC. This translates into CASSLAGSGTYNEQFF. The V and J genes are TRBV7-9 and TRBJ2-1, with a possible D match to TRBD2 (6 bases). V was shortened by 0 bases and J by 2 bases, with 11 bases between the two germline ends. This CDR3 contains 16 residues. CDR1 and CDR2 (germline): SEHNR, FQNEAQ (reference sequence).

The chain joins TRBV2 to TRBJ2-7; the match to TRBD1 covers 10 bases. Unmatched junction bases numbered 9, after V lost 6 bases and J lost 1 base. The CDR3 covers 16 residues. Germline CDR1 SNHLY, CDR2 FYNNEI. The CDR3 is CASSRAAGQGSYEQYF. The DNA of the CDR3 is TGTGCCAGCAGCCGGGCGGCGGGACAGGGGTCCTACGAGCAGTACTTC.

The chain links TRBV5-1 to TRBJ2-5; 10 nucleotides align to TRBD2. Trimming at V came to 5 bases and at J to 5 bases, leaving 15 bases not matched to a gene. This CDR3 contains 17 residues. Germline V gene sequence: CDR1 SGHRS, CDR2 YFSETQ. CDR3 in amino acids: CASSLDRAGGPGETQYF. As DNA, the CDR3 is TGCGCCAGCAGTTTAGACAGAGCGGGAGGGCCGGGGGAGACCCAGTACTTC.

CDR3 coding DNA: TGTGCCAGCAGCCAGGACAGACTGCTAGAGCAGTACTTC. It is translated as CASSQDRLLEQYF. The V call is TRBV3-1 (or the pseudogene TRBV3-2), the J call TRBJ2-7; D possibly corresponds to TRBD1 (6 bases). This CDR3 contains 13 residues. V lost 3 bases to trimming and J lost 7 bases, with 13 bases between them. Germline-derived CDR1 and CDR2 are LGHDT and YNNKEL (reference sequence).

The chain couples TRBV2 to TRBJ2-2; D uncertain. This CDR3 contains 16 residues. CDR1 and CDR2 from the germline V gene are SNHLY and FYNNEI. V was shortened by 0 bases and J by 6 bases, with 14 bases between the two germline ends. The CDR3 bases are TGTGCCAGCAGTGAAGCGCTTATCAGTCTGTCCGGGGAGCTGTTTTTT. It yields the protein CASSEALISLSGELFF.

V usage is TRBV5-1 and J usage is TRBJ2-3; 7 bases are a match to TRBD2. The CDR3 consists of 15 residues. Germline V gene lookup returns CDR1 SGHRS and CDR2 YFSETQ. After removal of 4 bases from V and 3 bases from J, the junction contained 8 bases not matched to a gene. Here the CDR3 DNA reads TGCGCCAGCAGCGCCTCCGGCGGGAGAACAGATACGCAGTATTTT. It codes for CASSASGGRTDTQYF.

The chain recombines TRBV30 with TRBJ2-1, with TRBD2 identical over 7 bases. The V segment lost 1 base and the J segment 7 bases; nucleotides outside the gene matches: 1. This CDR3 has 12 residues. Looked up from germline, CDR1 is GTSNPN and CDR2 is SVGIG (reference sequence). This chain's CDR3 is CAWSASGNEQFF. The CDR3 DNA reads TGTGCCTGGAGTGCTAGCGGAAATGAGCAGTTCTTC.

The chain uses TRBV20-1 and TRBJ1-4, with D possibly TRBD1 on 6 matching bases. V was trimmed by 3 bases and J by 5 bases, leaving 10 bases between them. Germline V gene lookup returns CDR1 DFQATT and CDR2 SNEGSKA (reference sequence). This CDR3 spans 13 amino acids. DNA of the CDR3: TGCAGTGCTAGTGGGGGGCTGAATGAAAAACTGTTTTTT. Amino acids: CSASGGLNEKLFF.